The following is a TCR beta chain sequence with its context. Its antigen is still unknown. This record comes from a study of cytomegalovirus exposure and HLA in healthy donors. General study results and limits: One cluster of highly shared sequence variants probably arose as a sequencing artifact. What a later analysis showed was that several of the most significant clusters appeared linked to common viral pathogens. The HLA-A and HLA-B alleles of most subjects were reportedly predicted accurately from TCR beta sequences.

The PCR employed 60 Vbeta primers together with 13 Jbeta primers. The data were produced by immunoSEQ multiplex PCR, yet TCRdb's version contains in-frame clones alone and is incomplete. The sample has around 64,000 clones; 75% to 85% are singletons. From germline, CDR1 is SNHLY and CDR2 FYNNEI. V was shortened by 5 bases and J by 5 bases, with 21 bases between the two germline ends. This CDR3 is built from 16 residues. Healthy bone marrow donors made up the cohort. The receptor's source is a man between 18 and 35 years old in good health and CMV-seropositive. The rearrangement uses TRBV2 and TRBJ1-1, with D uncertain. Sequences were obtained from PBMCs. The CDR3 sequence is CASSTPVGRVGTEAFF. The CDR3 DNA reads TGTGCCAGCAGTACTCCCGTTGGGAGGGTTGGAACTGAAGCTTTCTTT.